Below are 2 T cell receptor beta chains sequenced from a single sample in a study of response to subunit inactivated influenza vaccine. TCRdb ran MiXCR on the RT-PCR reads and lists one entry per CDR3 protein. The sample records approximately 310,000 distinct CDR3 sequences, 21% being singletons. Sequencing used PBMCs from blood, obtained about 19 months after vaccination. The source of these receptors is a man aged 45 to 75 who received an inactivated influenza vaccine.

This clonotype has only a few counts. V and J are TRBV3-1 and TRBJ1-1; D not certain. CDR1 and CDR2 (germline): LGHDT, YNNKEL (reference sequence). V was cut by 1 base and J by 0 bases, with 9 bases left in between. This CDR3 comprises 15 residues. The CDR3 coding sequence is TGTGCCAGCAGCCAAGCAAGACTGATGAACACTGAAGCTTTCTTT. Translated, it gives CASSQARLMNTEAFF. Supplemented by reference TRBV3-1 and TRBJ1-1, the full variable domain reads DTAVSQTPKYLVTQMGNDKSIKCEQNLGHDTMYWYKQDSKKFLKIMFSYNNKELIINETVPNRFSPKSPDKAHLNLHINSLELGDSAVYFCASSQARLMNTEAFFGQGTRLTVV.

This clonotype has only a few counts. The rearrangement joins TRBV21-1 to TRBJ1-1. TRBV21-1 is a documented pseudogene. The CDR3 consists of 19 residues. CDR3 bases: TGTGCCAGCAGCAAAGCCCGCGGCAGGGCAACCCTAAAGAACACTGAAGCTTTATTT. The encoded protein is CASSKARGRATLKNTEALF.